This T cell receptor beta chain stems from a study of blood T cell repertoires in COVID-19. Turning to the study itself: T cells, B-cell-depleted T cells, or PBMCs supplied cDNA or gDNA.

In the original analysis: From reference gene primer amplification, estimates of nucleated cell counts were derived. Measured with immunoSEQ multiplex PCR; TCRdb has only the in-frame clones, and not every one. The V and J calls and clone size were taken over from that table, and D and trimming were inferred from the DNA. This sample carries approximately 290,000 clones, 80% to 85% of them seen once, and the ten largest clones take around 14%. Germline lookup yields CDR1 SGHRS and CDR2 YFSETQ. Unmatched junction bases numbered 5, after V lost 5 bases and J lost 5 bases. CDR3 length: 13 amino acids. V and J are TRBV5-1 and TRBJ2-7, with 9 bases lining up with TRBD2. The sample was peripheral blood. The source of this sequence is a person between 70 and 80 years old with COVID-19, enrolled during active disease. The CDR3 DNA reads as TGCGCCAGCAGTAGCGGGAGTTCCCACGAGCAGTACTTC. It specifies CASSSGSSHEQYF.